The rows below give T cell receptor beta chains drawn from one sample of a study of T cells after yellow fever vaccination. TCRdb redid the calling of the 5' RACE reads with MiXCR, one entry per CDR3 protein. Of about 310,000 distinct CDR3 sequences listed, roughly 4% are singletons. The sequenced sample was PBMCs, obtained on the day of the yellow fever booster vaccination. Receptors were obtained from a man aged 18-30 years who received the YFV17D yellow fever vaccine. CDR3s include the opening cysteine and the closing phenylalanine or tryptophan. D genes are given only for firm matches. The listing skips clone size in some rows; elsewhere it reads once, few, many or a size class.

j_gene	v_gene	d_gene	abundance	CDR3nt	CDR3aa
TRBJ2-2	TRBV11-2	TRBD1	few	TGTGCCAGCAGCCAGGGGGGGACAGGGGAGAACACCGGGGAGCTGTTTTTT	CASSQGGTGENTGELFF
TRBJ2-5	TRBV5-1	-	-	TGCGCCAGCAGCTTGGACGCTAGACGGAACGTATTACAAGAGACCCAGTACTTC	CASSLDARRNVLQETQYF
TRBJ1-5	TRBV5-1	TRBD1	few	TGCGCCAGCAGCCCGGCGGGACAGGGGAATCAGCCCCAGCATTTT	CASSPAGQGNQPQHF
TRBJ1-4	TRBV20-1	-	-	TGCAGTGCTAGAGCAACAGGTGGGAATGAAAAACTGTTTTTT	CSARATGGNEKLFF
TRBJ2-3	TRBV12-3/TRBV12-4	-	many	TGTGCCAGCAGTTTAGGGGGGGATAGCACAGATACGCAGTATTTT	CASSLGGDSTDTQYF
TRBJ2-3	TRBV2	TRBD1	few	TGTGCCAGCAGTGAGTACAGGGGGTTAGATACGCAGTATTTT	CASSEYRGLDTQYF
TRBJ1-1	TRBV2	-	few	TGTGCCAGCAAAAGGACGAACACTGAAGCTTTCTTT	CASKRTNTEAFF
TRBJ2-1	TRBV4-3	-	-	TGCGCCAGCAGCCAAGCTCTCGGTGACAATGAGCAGTTCTTC	CASSQALGDNEQFF
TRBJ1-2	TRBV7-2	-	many	TGTGCCAGCAGCCTTGCAGTACTGACTAACTATGGCTACACCTTC	CASSLAVLTNYGYTF
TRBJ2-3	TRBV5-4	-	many	TGTGCAGCCCGTACTACCAGCACAGATACGCAGTATTTT	CAARTTSTDTQYF
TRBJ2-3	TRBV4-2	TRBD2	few	TGTGCCAGCAGCCTTGGGACTAGCCGACAACCAGATACGCAGTATTTT	CASSLGTSRQPDTQYF
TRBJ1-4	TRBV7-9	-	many	TGTGCCAGCAGCTCGTTGTCGGGGGGAACTAATGAAAAACTGTTTTTT	CASSSLSGGTNEKLFF
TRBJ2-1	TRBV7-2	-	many	TGTGCCAGCAGCTTGGCGGGTATTCGGAATGAGCAGTTCTTC	CASSLAGIRNEQFF
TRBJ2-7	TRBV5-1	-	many	TGCGCCAGCAGCTTCGCCGAATTTCTCCCGGCGGGAGAGCAGTACTTC	CASSFAEFLPAGEQYF
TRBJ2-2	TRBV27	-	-	TGTGCCACCTCCCCAGGTCCGGGATTGGGCGGGGAGCTGTTTTTT	CATSPGPGLGGELFF
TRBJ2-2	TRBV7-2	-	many	TGTGCCAGCAGCTTAGGGACGGGGTACACCGGGGAGCTGTTTTTT	CASSLGTGYTGELFF
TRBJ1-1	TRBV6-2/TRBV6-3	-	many	TGTGCCAGCAAAGACCCGGACACTGAAGCTTTCTTT	CASKDPDTEAFF
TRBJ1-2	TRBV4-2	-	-	TGTGCCAGCAGCCAAGATCTTATAGGGCAGGGGATTCGCTATGGCTACACCTTC	CASSQDLIGQGIRYGYTF
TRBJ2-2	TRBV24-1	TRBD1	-	TGTGCCACCAGTTACGGGACAGGGAACACCGGGGAGCTGTTTTTT	CATSYGTGNTGELFF
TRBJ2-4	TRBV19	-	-	TGTGCCAGTAGCCCGATAGTAGCCAAAAACATTCAGTACTTC	CASSPIVAKNIQYF
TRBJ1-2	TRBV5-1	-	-	TGCGCCAGCAGCTCTAACAGGGACAGCTACACCTTC	CASSSNRDSYTF
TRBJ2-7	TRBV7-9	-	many	TGTGCCAGCAGCCCCCGGACGGTGGTTTACGAGCAGTACTTC	CASSPRTVVYEQYF
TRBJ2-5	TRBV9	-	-	TGTGCCAGCAGCGGGTCGGACAGCCAAGAGACCCAGTACTTC	CASSGSDSQETQYF
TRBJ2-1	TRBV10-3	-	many	TGTGCCATCAGTCCACCCTCCGGACCCACCTACAATGAGCAGTTCTTC	CAISPPSGPTYNEQFF
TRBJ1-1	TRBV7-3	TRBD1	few	TGTGCCAGCATGAGGGACAGGAACACTGAAGCTTTCTTT	CASMRDRNTEAFF
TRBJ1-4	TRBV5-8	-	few	TGTGCCAGCAGCTTGGGAACTGCCCTAGTTGATGAAAAACTGTTTTTT	CASSLGTALVDEKLFF
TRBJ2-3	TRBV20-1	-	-	TGCAGTGTAGGGTTCGGAGATACGCAGTATTTT	CSVGFGDTQYF
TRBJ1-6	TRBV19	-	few	TGTGCCAGTAGTCCGCGTCGACCTAAATACAGGAATTCACCCCTCCACTTT	CASSPRRPKYRNSPLHF
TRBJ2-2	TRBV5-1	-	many	TGCGCCAGCAGCTTAACCCCAGGGAGCGGGGAGCTGTTTTTT	CASSLTPGSGELFF
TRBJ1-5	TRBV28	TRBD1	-	TGTGCCAGCACCCCAGGGGGCGTCGGCGCCAATCAGCCCCAGCATTTT	CASTPGGVGANQPQHF
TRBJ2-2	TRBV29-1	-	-	TGCAGCAGCACGGGGGTGGACACCGGGGAGCTGTTTTTT	CSSTGVDTGELFF
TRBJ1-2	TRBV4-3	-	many	TGCGCCAGCAGCCAAGAGTTGAGGGTGCACTATGGCTACACCTTC	CASSQELRVHYGYTF
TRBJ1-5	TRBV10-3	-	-	TGTGCCATCAGTGAAAGGCAGGGTACTCAGCCCCAGCATTTT	CAISERQGTQPQHF
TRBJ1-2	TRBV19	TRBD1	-	TGTGCCAGTAGTTTCCTCCAGGGGGCCCCTTGGGGCTACACCTTC	CASSFLQGAPWGYTF
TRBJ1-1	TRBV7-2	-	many	TGTGCCAGCAGCCGTCGACAGGACCACCTTTTAGGCACTGAAGCTTTCTTT	CASSRRQDHLLGTEAFF
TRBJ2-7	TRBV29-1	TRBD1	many	TGCAGCGTCCCGACCGGGACAGGGGGCTCGAACGAGCAGTACTTC	CSVPTGTGGSNEQYF
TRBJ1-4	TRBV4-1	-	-	TGCGCCAGCAGCCAAGAAGAGACATCAGAAAAACTGTTTTTT	CASSQEETSEKLFF
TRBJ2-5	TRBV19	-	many	TGTGCCAGTAGCGGCCCAGACCAAGAGACCCAGTACTTC	CASSGPDQETQYF
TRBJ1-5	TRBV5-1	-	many	TGCGCCAGCAGCTTGGATGGTAATCAGCCCCAGCATTTT	CASSLDGNQPQHF
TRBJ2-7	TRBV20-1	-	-	TGCAGTGCTAGAGAGATGGGTCGGACCTACGAGCAGTACTTC	CSAREMGRTYEQYF
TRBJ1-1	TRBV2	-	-	TGTGCCAGCAGTGAAGACTCGTGGGGCACTGAAGCTTTCTTT	CASSEDSWGTEAFF
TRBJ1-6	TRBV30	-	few	TGTGCCTGGCCGGGAATGGATTCACCCCTCCACTTT	CAWPGMDSPLHF
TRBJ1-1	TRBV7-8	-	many	TGTGCCAGCAGCTTAATGCAGGAAGCTTTCTTT	CASSLMQEAFF
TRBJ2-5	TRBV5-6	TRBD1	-	TGTGCCAGCAGCAATGACAGGGGGGCGGGGGAGACCCAGTACTTC	CASSNDRGAGETQYF
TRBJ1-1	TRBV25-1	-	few	TGTGCCAGCAGTGAATTAGGTTTTACTGAAGCTTTCTTT	CASSELGFTEAFF